One and the same sample provided the 12 T cell receptor beta chains below, sequenced in a study of graft-versus-host responses after intestinal transplantation. Antigen specificity for these receptors is unknown. Profiling relied on immunoSEQ multiplex PCR, and the TCRdb table lists in-frame clones only, not all of them. The table has 60,000 to 75,000 clones, roughly 90% seen once; the top ten hold roughly 2.6%. The starting material was unstimulated CD8+ T cells sorted from spleen or lymph node cells, obtained before intestinal transplant. All receptors come from a human donor who received an intestinal transplant.

The J gene is TRBJ1-2, the V gene TRBV29-1; D remains unclear. V was clipped by 1 base and J by 6 bases, with 12 bases between them. This CDR3 has 13 residues. Germline loops: CDR1 SQVTM, CDR2 ANQGSEA. CDR3 sequence: CSVEGNRLDGYTF. DNA for the CDR3: TGCAGCGTTGAAGGGAACCGACTGGATGGCTACACCTTC.

The gene calls are TRBV28 and TRBJ2-7, with 7 bases matching TRBD2. The trim removed 4 bases at V and 4 bases at J, leaving 10 bases unmatched. This CDR3 has 15 amino acids. Germline V gene sequence: CDR1 MDHEN, CDR2 SYDVKM. The CDR3 DNA sequence: TGTGCCAGCAGTTCCAAGCGGGAAATTAAATACGAGCAGTACTTC. Translated: CASSSKREIKYEQYF.

The chain has TRBV9 and TRBJ1-4; 8 nucleotides match TRBD1. The V gene end was trimmed by 1 base and the J gene end by 0 bases; junction bases not matched to a gene: 5. CDR1 is SGDLS and CDR2 is YYNGEE in the germline V gene. CDR3 size: 17 residues. CDR3 sequence (DNA): TGTGCCAGCAGCGTACTTGGACAGGGTGCAACTAATGAAAAACTGTTTTTT. It is translated as CASSVLGQGATNEKLFF.

The chain links TRBV7-9 to TRBJ2-1, with 8 bases lining up with TRBD1. This CDR3 is built from 15 residues. Trimming at V came to 5 bases and at J to 3 bases, leaving 6 bases not matched to a gene. The V gene's germline CDR1 is SEHNR and CDR2 FQNEAQ (reference sequence). As DNA, the CDR3 is TGTGCCAGCAGCGCGGACAGGGAAATCTACAATGAGCAGTTCTTC. Protein sequence: CASSADREIYNEQFF.

The chain recombines TRBV11-2 with TRBJ1-2; tentatively, D is TRBD1 (5 bases). V lost 1 base and J 7 bases, leaving 13 bases between the germline ends. CDR3 length: 14 residues. Germline V gene lookup returns CDR1 SGHAT and CDR2 FQNNGV. CDR3 sequence (DNA): TGTGCCAGCAGCTTAGTAAACAGGCTTGGTGGCTACACCTTC. As protein: CASSLVNRLGGYTF. Complete variable domain (other parts from reference TRBV11-2 and TRBJ1-2): EAGVAQSPRYKIIEKRQSVAFWCNPISGHATLYWYQQILGQGPKLLIQFQNNGVVDDSQLPKDRFSAERLKGVDSTLKIQPAKLEDSAVYLCASSLVNRLGGYTFGSGTRLTVV.

V and J are TRBV28 and TRBJ1-6; 8 bases align to TRBD1. The CDR3 has 16 residues. V lost 4 bases, J lost 7 bases, and 9 bases stayed unmatched. Germline assignment: CDR1 MDHEN and CDR2 SYDVKM. CDR3 protein: CASSSRTGIYNSPLHF. The CDR3 nucleotides read TGTGCCAGCAGTTCCCGGACAGGGATCTACAATTCACCCCTCCACTTT.

The chain combines TRBV4-1 with TRBJ2-1; 16 bases are a match to TRBD2. The CDR3 extends over 15 amino acids. Trimming at V came to 3 bases and at J to 15 bases, leaving 8 bases not matched to a gene. Germline V gene lookup returns CDR1 MGHRA and CDR2 YSYEKL. The DNA of the CDR3 is TGCGCCAGCAGCCAGGAGGGGACTAGCGGGGGGGCCAGGTTCTTC. This translates into CASSQEGTSGGARFF.

The chain carries TRBV6-5 and TRBJ2-7; 8 bases map to TRBD2. Germline V CDR1 and CDR2: MNHEY, SVGAGI. This CDR3 region has 15 residues. Losses at the gene ends were 4 bases for V and 2 bases for J; bases not matched to a gene: 7. CDR3 DNA: TGTGCCAGCAGTTTCAGCGGGAGTAGGGCCTACGAGCAGTACTTC. This sequence encodes CASSFSGSRAYEQYF.

This chain connects TRBV5-1 to TRBJ2-7; a possible D gene is TRBD2 (6 bases). CDR1 and CDR2 from the germline V gene are SGHRS and YFSETQ. The germline V and J ends were trimmed by 4 bases and 3 bases, with 20 bases remaining between them. The length of the CDR3 is 16 residues. The CDR3 sequence: CASSQGGAGFLYEQYF. The CDR3 DNA is TGCGCCAGCAGCCAGGGCGGGGCAGGGTTCCTCTACGAGCAGTACTTC.

The J gene is TRBJ2-2, the V gene TRBV5-6, with D hard to call. Trimming shortened V by 1 base and J by 6 bases, and 4 bases separated the two germline ends. In germline, CDR1 is SGHDT, CDR2 YYEEEE. The CDR3 contains 12 residues. DNA for the CDR3: TGTGCCAGCAGCTTGTTCGCCGGGGAGCTGTTTTTT. Its translation is CASSLFAGELFF. Full variable domain (remainder filled in from reference TRBV5-6 and TRBJ2-2): DAGVTQSPTHLIKTRGQQVTLRCSPKSGHDTVSWYQQALGQGPQFIFQYYEEEERQRGNFPDRFSGHQFPNYSSELNVNALLLGDSALYLCASSLFAGELFFGEGSRLTVL.

The chain carries TRBV6-6 and TRBJ1-5, with D perhaps matching TRBD1 (5 bases). CDR3 size: 14 residues. Germline V CDR1 and CDR2: MNHNY, SVGAGI (reference sequence). V shed 5 bases and J shed 4 bases, with 12 bases lying between them. The CDR3 nucleotides are TGTGCCAGCAGTGACAGAGGTTTGAATCAGCCCCAGCATTTT. This gives the protein CASSDRGLNQPQHF.

The rearrangement links TRBV5-1 to TRBJ2-7; the D gene is possibly TRBD1 (5 bases). The CDR3 totals 14 residues. Germline assignment: CDR1 SGHRS and CDR2 YFSETQ. Trimming stripped 3 bases from V and 2 bases from J, with 12 bases between. The CDR3 protein is CASSWGGTPYEQYF. The CDR3 DNA reads TGCGCCAGCAGCTGGGGCGGTACCCCCTACGAGCAGTACTTC.